Listed here are 6 T cell receptor beta chains from one sample, sequenced in a study of cytomegalovirus exposure and HLA in healthy donors. Primers for the PCR totalled 60 Vbeta and 13 Jbeta. Data came from immunoSEQ multiplex PCR; TCRdb stores just in-frame clones and leaves some out. The listing records under 200,000 clones. The specimen sequenced was PBMCs. These receptor sequences come from a man aged 25-45 years in good health and CMV-seronegative.

With regard to this clone: At one end, the junction sequence differs from germline, possibly due to a read error. The rearrangement links TRBV7-9 to TRBJ1-5; the D gene is possibly TRBD1 (5 bases). Germline CDR1 SEHNR, CDR2 FQNEAQ (reference sequence). This CDR3 region has 16 residues. CDR3 protein: CASSLDWQGGNQPRHF. CDR3 sequence (DNA): TGTGCCAGCAGCTTAGATTGGCAGGGAGGCAATCAGCCCCGGCATTTT.

This chain uses TRBV9 with TRBJ2-1, with D maybe TRBD2 (7 bases). Trimming removed 2 bases at V and 5 bases at J, with 14 bases between. This CDR3 region has 15 residues. The germline gives CDR1 SGDLS, CDR2 YYNGEE. CDR3 DNA: TGTGCCAGCAGCGTGGGAGGGCAGGGGAACAATGAGCAGTTCTTC. It yields the protein CASSVGGQGNNEQFF.

The chain links TRBV10-1 to TRBJ2-7; D unresolved. CDR3 length equals 14 residues. The V end lost 0 bases, the J end lost 1 base, and 7 bases lay between the germline ends. The germline CDR1 and CDR2 sequences are WNHNN and SYGVQD (reference sequence). CDR3 region: CASSESMTSYEQYF. The CDR3 coding sequence is TGCGCCAGCAGTGAGTCGATGACTTCCTACGAGCAGTACTTC.

The chain couples TRBV9 to TRBJ1-6; TRBD1 matches 7 bases. CDR3 length: 14 residues. The junction had 5 bases not matched to a gene; V was cut back by 5 bases and J by 6 bases. Germline CDR1 SGDLS, CDR2 YYNGEE. The CDR3 DNA reads TGTGCCAGCAGTGTGACAGGGATTAATTCACCCCTCCACTTT. It is translated as CASSVTGINSPLHF.

CDR3 DNA sequence: TGTGCCAGCAGTGAACCTTACCTCGGGAGTTCCTACGAGCAGTACTTC. This translates into CASSEPYLGSSYEQYF. The chain carries TRBV2 and TRBJ2-7; a weak D match, TRBD2 (6 bases). Germline V gene sequence: CDR1 SNHLY, CDR2 FYNNEI. CDR3 length: 16 residues. The germline V and J ends were trimmed by 2 bases and 1 base, with 15 bases remaining between them.

This rearrangement joins TRBV11-3 to TRBJ2-1, with 9 bases identical to TRBD2. Per germline, CDR1 SGHNT and CDR2 YENEEA. V dropped 4 bases and J dropped 8; count of bases not matched to a gene: 12. The CDR3 has 16 amino acids. CDR3 sequence: CASSSQIAGEGHEQFF. The CDR3, as DNA: TGTGCCAGCAGCTCCCAAATAGCGGGAGAGGGCCATGAGCAGTTCTTC. Variable domain in full (rest from reference TRBV11-3 and TRBJ2-1): EAGVVQSPRYKIIEKKQPVAFWCNPISGHNTLYWYLQNLGQGPELLIRYENEEAVDDSQLPKDRFSAERLKGVDSTLKIQPAELGDSAVYLCASSSQIAGEGHEQFFGPGTRLTVL.